This TCR beta chain was recorded in a study of blood T cell repertoires in COVID-19. Study-wide context: The United States, Italy and Spain provided the acute and convalescent COVID-19 samples.

Profiled with immunoSEQ multiplex PCR; TCRdb holds only in-frame clones, not every one. The table has under 65,000 clones, 65% to 90% seen once. Trimming removed 0 bases at V and 9 bases at J, with 10 bases between. Germline V gene sequence: CDR1 SGHDT, CDR2 YYEEEE. This CDR3 comprises 13 residues. This chain joins TRBV5-6 and TRBJ2-1; D is possibly TRBD2 (6 bases). This receptor was identified in a man between 60 and 75 years old with acute or convalescent COVID-19. The sample consisted of peripheral blood. The CDR3, as DNA: TGTGCCAGCAGCTTGGCCACTAGCAGTGAGCAGTTCTTC. Its translation is CASSLATSSEQFF.